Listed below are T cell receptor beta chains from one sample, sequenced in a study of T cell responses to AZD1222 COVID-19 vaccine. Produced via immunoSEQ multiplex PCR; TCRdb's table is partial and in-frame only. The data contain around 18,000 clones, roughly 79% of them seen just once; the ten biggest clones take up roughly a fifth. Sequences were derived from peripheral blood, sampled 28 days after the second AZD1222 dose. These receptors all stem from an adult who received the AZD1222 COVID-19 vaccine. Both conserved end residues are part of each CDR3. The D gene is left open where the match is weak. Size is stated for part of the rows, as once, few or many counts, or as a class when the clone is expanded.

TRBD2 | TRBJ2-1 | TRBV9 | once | CASTRTGTRGNEQFF | TGTGCCAGCACCAGAACGGGGACTAGAGGTAATGAGCAGTTCTTC
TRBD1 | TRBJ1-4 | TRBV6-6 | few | CASSQTGAHNEKLFF | TGTGCCAGCAGTCAAACAGGGGCTCATAATGAAAAACTGTTTTTT
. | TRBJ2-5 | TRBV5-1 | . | CASSSMTAQETQYF | TGCGCCAGCAGCTCCATGACAGCCCAAGAGACCCAGTACTTC
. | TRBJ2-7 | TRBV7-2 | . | CASSLAGPSGEQYF | TGTGCCAGCAGCTTAGCTGGTCCTTCTGGCGAGCAGTACTTC
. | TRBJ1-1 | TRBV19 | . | CASSTSGVVMNTEAFF | TGTGCCAGTAGTACCTCCGGGGTGGTCATGAACACTGAAGCTTTCTTT
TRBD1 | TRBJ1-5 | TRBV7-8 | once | CASSGWDRGKQPQHF | TGTGCCAGCAGCGGGTGGGACAGGGGAAAACAGCCCCAGCATTTT
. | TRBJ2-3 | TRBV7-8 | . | CASSLVPWTDTDTQYF | TGTGCCAGCAGCTTAGTACCCTGGACAGACACAGATACGCAGTATTTT
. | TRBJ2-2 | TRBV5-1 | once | CASSLSTTANTGELFF | TGCGCCAGCAGCCTCTCTACCACCGCGAACACCGGGGAGCTGTTTTTT
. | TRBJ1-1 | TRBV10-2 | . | CASSPNTEAFF | TGCGCCAGCAGCCCTAACACTGAAGCTTTCTTT
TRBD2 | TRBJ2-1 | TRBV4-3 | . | CASSQTFLAGAYNEQFF | TGCGCCAGCAGCCAAACTTTCCTAGCGGGAGCCTACAATGAGCAGTTCTTC
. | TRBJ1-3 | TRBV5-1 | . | CASTYSTVTDGNTIYF | TGCGCCAGCACGTATTCGACGGTCACCGATGGAAACACCATATATTTT
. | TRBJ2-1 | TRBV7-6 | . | CASSLRRGEQFF | TGTGCCAGCAGCTTGCGTCGGGGCGAGCAGTTCTTC
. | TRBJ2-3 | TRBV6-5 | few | CASSYSNPATDTQYF | TGTGCCAGCAGTTACTCGAATCCTGCCACAGATACGCAGTATTTT
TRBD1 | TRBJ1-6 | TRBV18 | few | CASSPYYGQGGLPSPLHF | TGTGCCAGCTCACCCTATTATGGACAGGGCGGCTTACCGTCACCCCTCCACTTT
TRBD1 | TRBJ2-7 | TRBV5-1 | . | CASSLGGTGDLEWYF | TGCGCCAGCAGCTTGGGGGGGACAGGAGACCTCGAGTGGTACTTC
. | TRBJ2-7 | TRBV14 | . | CASSLLRGNEQYF | TGTGCCAGCAGCCTCCTTCGGGGGAACGAGCAGTACTTC
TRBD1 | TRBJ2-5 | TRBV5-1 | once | CASSLGDRDIETQYF | TGCGCCAGCAGCTTGGGGGACAGGGATATTGAGACCCAGTACTTC
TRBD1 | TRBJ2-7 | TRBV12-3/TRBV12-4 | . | CASRGQGRHEQYF | TGTGCCAGCAGGGGACAGGGTCGCCACGAGCAGTACTTC
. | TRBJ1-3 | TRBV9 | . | CASSPRGGDENTIYF | TGTGCCAGCAGCCCACGTGGGGGGGACGAAAACACCATATATTTT
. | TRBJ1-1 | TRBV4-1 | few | CASSQRAYLEAFF | TGCGCCAGCAGCCAACGGGCCTACCTTGAAGCTTTCTTT
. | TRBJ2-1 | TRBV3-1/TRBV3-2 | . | CASSQAGSYNEQFF | TGTGCCAGCAGCCAAGCCGGTTCCTACAATGAGCAGTTCTTC
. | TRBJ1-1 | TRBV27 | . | CASSPGGSEAFF | TGTGCCAGCAGTCCCGGGGGAAGTGAAGCTTTCTTT
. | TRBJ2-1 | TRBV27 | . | CASSLSLGSTTMKQFF | TGTGCCAGCAGTTTATCGTTGGGCAGTACTACAATGAAGCAGTTCTTC
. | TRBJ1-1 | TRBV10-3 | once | CAISETQNTEAFF | TGTGCCATCAGTGAGACGCAGAACACTGAAGCTTTCTTT
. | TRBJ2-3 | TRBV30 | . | CAWRPTISTDTQYF | TGTGCCTGGAGGCCAACGATAAGCACAGATACGCAGTATTTT
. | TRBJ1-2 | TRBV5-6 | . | CASSLYAGYTF | TGTGCCAGCAGCTTGTATGCTGGCTACACCTTC
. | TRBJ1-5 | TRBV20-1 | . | CSASLQGNQPQHF | TGCAGTGCTAGTCTACAGGGCAATCAGCCCCAGCATTTT
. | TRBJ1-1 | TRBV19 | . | CASRDKNTEAFF | TGTGCCAGTAGGGACAAGAACACTGAAGCTTTCTTT
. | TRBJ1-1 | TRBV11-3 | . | CASSLDGGHTEAFF | TGTGCCAGCAGCTTAGATGGGGGGCACACTGAAGCTTTCTTT
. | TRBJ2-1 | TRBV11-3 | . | CASSPSTGAFGGRYNEQFF | TGTGCCAGCAGCCCCTCGACGGGGGCTTTTGGGGGGAGGTACAATGAGCAGTTCTTC
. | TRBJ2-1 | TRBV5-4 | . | CASSPTGATHNEQFF | TGTGCCAGCAGTCCCACGGGAGCCACCCACAATGAGCAGTTCTTC
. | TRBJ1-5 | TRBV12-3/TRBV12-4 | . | CASSSGRGQPQHF | TGTGCCAGCAGCTCCGGGAGGGGTCAGCCCCAGCATTTT
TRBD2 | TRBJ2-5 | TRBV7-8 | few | CASSLVGVLAGKETQYF | TGTGCCAGCAGCTTAGTAGGTGTACTAGCGGGAAAAGAGACCCAGTACTTC
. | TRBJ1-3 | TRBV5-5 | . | CASSFLVPSGNTIYF | TGTGCCAGCAGCTTTTTAGTGCCCTCTGGAAACACCATATATTTT
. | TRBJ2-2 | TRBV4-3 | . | CASSQTGHYTGELFF | TGCGCCAGCAGCCAAACGGGACACTACACCGGGGAGCTGTTTTTT
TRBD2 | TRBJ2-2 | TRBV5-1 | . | CASSFTSGSGELFF | TGCGCCAGCAGCTTCACTAGCGGTAGCGGGGAGCTGTTTTTT
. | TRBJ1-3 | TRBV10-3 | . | CAISAKGNTIYF | TGTGCCATCAGTGCGAAGGGAAACACCATATATTTT
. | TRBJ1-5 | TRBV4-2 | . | CASSQAWDGNQPQHF | TGTGCCAGCAGCCAAGCGTGGGACGGAAATCAGCCCCAGCATTTT
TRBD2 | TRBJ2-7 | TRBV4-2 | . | CASRKGLAAYEQYF | TGTGCCAGCCGAAAGGGACTAGCGGCCTACGAGCAGTACTTC
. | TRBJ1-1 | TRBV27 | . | CASSPYQGMNTEAFF | TGTGCCAGCAGTCCTTATCAGGGAATGAACACTGAAGCTTTCTTT
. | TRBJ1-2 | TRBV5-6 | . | CASYDTYAKGYTF | TGTGCCAGCTACGATACCTACGCGAAGGGCTACACCTTC
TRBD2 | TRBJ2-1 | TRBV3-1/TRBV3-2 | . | CASSHTGGVNEQFF | TGTGCCAGCAGCCACACCGGGGGGGTTAATGAGCAGTTCTTC
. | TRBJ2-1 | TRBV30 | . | CAWSVHGANEQFF | TGTGCCTGGAGTGTACACGGGGCGAATGAGCAGTTCTTC
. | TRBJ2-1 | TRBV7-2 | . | CASSLDGLWTFF | TGTGCCAGCAGCTTAGACGGGTTGTGGACTTTCTTC
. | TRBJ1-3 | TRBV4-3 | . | CASSQDIGGDSGNTIYF | TGCGCCAGCAGCCAAGATATCGGGGGTGACTCTGGAAACACCATATATTTT